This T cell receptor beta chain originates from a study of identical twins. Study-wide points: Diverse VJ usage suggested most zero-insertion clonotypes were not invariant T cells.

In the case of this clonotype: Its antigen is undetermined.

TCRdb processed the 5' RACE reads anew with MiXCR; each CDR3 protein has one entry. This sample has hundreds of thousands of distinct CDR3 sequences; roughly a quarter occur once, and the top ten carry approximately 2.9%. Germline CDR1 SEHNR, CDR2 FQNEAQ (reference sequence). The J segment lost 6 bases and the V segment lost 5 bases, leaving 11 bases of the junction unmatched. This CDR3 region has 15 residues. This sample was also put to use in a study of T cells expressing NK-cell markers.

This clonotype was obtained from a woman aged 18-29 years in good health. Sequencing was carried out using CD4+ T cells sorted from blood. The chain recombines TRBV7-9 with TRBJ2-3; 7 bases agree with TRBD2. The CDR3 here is CASSPLMTSWDTQYF. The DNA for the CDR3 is TGTGCCAGCAGCCCCTTGATGACTAGCTGGGATACGCAGTATTTT.